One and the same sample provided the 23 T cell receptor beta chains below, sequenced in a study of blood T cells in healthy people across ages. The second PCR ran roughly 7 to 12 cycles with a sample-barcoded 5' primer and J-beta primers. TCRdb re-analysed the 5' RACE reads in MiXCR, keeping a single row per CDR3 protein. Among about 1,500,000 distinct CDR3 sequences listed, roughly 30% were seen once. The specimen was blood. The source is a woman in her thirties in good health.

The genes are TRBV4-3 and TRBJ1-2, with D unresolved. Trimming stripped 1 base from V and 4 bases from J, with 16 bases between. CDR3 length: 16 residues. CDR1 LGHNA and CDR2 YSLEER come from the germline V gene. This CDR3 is CASSQVRTAKPYGYTF. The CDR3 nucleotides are TGCGCCAGCAGCCAAGTTCGGACCGCAAAACCCTATGGCTACACCTTC.

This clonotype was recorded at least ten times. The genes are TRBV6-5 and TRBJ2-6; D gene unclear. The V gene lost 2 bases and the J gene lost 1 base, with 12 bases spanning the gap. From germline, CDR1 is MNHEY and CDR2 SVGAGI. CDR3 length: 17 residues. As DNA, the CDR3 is TGTGCCAGCAGTTACCGGACCGCAGCTTCTGGGGCCAACGTCCTGACTTTC. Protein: CASSYRTAASGANVLTF.

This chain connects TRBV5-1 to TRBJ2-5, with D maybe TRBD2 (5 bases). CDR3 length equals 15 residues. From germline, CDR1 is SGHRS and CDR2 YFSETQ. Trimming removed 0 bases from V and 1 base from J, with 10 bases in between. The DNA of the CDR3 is TGCGCCAGCAGCTTGGCCGGGATTCCCCAAGAGACCCAGTACTTC. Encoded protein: CASSLAGIPQETQYF.

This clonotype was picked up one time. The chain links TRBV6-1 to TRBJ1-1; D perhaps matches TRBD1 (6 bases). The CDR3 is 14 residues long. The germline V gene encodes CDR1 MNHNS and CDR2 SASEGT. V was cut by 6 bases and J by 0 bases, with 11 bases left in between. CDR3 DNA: TGTGCCAGCAGGAAAGACAGGATGAACACTGAAGCTTTCTTT. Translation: CASRKDRMNTEAFF.

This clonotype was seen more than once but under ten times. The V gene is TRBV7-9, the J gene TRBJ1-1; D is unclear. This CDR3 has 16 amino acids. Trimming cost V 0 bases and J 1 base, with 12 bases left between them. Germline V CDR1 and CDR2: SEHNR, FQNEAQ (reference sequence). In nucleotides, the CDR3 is TGTGCCAGCAGCTTAGCGGGGAAGGCCAAGAACACTGAAGCTTTCTTT. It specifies CASSLAGKAKNTEAFF.

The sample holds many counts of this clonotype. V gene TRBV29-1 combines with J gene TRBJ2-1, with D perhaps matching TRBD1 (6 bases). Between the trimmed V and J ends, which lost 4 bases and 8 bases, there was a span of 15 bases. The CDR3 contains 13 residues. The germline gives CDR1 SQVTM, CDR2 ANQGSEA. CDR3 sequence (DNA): TGCAGCGTTGGATGGACAGTCCGGGATGAGCAGTTCTTC. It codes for CSVGWTVRDEQFF.

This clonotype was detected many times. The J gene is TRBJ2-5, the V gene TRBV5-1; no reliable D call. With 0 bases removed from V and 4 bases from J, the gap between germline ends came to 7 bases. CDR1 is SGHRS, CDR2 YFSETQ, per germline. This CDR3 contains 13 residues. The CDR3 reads CASSLVYRETQYF. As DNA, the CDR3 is TGCGCCAGCAGCTTGGTTTACAGAGAGACCCAGTACTTC.

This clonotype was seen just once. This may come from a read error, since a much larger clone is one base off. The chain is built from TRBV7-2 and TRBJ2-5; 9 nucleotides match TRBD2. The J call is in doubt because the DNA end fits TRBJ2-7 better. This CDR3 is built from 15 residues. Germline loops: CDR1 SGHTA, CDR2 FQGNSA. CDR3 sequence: CASSRTGGLACEQYF. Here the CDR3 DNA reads TGTGCCAGCAGCCGTACGGGGGGACTAGCCTGCGAGCAGTACTTC.

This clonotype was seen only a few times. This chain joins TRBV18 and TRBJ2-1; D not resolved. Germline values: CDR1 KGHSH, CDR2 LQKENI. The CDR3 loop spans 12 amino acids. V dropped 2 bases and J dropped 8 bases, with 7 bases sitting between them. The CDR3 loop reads CASSPYQDEQFF. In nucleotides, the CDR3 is TGTGCCAGCTCACCATATCAGGATGAGCAGTTCTTC.

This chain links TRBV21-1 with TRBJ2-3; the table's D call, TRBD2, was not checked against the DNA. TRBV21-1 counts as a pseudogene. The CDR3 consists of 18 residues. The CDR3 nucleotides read TGTGCCAGCAGCGGCAGGACTAGCGGGAGGGCTTGCACAGATACGCAGTATTTT. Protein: CASSGRTSGRACTDTQYF.

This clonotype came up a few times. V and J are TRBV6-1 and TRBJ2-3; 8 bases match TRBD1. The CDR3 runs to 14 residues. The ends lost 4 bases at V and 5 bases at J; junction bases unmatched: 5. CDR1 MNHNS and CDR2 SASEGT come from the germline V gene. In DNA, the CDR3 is TGTGCCAGCAGTGTCACAGGGGGAATAGATACGCAGTATTTT. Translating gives CASSVTGGIDTQYF.

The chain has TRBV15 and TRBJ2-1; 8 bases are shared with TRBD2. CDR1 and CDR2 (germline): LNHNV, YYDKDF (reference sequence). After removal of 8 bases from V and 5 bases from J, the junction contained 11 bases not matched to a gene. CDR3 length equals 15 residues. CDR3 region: CATGVGSGNHNEQFF. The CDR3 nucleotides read TGTGCCACCGGGGTCGGTAGCGGGAACCACAATGAGCAGTTCTTC.

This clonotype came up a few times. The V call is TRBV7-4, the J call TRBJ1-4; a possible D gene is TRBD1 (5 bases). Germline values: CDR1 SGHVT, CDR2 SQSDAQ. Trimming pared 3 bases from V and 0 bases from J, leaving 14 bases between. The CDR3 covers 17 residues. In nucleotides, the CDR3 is TGTGCCAGCAGCTTCTTCGGTAGGGGCGCAACTAATGAAAAACTGTTTTTT. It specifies CASSFFGRGATNEKLFF.

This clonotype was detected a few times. CDR3 residues: CASSPEVGTGQVEQYF. Here the CDR3 DNA reads TGTGCCAGCAGCCCCGAGGTCGGGACAGGGCAGGTCGAGCAGTACTTC. The chain carries TRBV7-9 and TRBJ2-7; 9 nucleotides agree with TRBD1. The CDR3 contains 16 residues. Trimming removed 5 bases from V and 6 bases from J; junction bases left unmatched: 14. Germline-derived CDR1 and CDR2 are SEHNR and FQNEAQ (reference sequence).

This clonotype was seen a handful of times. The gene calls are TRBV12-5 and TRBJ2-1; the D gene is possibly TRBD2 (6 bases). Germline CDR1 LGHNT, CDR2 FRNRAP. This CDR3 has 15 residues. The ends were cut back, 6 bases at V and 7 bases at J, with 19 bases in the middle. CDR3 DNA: TGTGCTAGTGGCCCGGGGACTCTAGACTATAATGAGCAGTTCTTC. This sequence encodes CASGPGTLDYNEQFF.

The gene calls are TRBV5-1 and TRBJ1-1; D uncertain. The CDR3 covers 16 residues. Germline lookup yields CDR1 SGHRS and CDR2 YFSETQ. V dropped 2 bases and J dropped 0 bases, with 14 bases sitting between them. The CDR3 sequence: CASSFPPAVMNTEAFF. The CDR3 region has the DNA TGCGCCAGCAGCTTCCCACCGGCAGTAATGAACACTGAAGCTTTCTTT.

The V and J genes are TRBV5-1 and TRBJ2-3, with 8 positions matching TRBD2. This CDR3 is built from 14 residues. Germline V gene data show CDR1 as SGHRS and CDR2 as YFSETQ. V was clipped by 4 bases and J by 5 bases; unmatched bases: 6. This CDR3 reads CASSPRGAEDTQYF. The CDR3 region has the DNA TGCGCCAGCAGCCCGCGGGGGGCCGAAGATACGCAGTATTTT.

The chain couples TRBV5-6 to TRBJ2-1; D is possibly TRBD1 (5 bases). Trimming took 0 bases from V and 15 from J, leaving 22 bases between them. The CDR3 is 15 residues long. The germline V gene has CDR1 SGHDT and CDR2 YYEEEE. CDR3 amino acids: CASSLGWGGRQSRFF. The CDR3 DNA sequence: TGTGCCAGCAGCTTGGGATGGGGCGGTAGGCAATCAAGGTTCTTC.

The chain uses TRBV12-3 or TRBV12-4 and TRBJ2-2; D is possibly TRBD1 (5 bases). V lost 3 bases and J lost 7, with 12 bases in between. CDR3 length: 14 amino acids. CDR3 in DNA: TGTGCCAGCAGTTTGGCAGGGCCCGGCGGGGAGCTGTTTTTT. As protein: CASSLAGPGGELFF.

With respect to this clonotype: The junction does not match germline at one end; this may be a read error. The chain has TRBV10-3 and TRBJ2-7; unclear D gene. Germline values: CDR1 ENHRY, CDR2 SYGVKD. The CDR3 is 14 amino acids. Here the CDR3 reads CAISDGDFSCEQYF. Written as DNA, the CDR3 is TGTGCCATCAGTGATGGAGACTTCTCCTGCGAGCAGTACTTC.

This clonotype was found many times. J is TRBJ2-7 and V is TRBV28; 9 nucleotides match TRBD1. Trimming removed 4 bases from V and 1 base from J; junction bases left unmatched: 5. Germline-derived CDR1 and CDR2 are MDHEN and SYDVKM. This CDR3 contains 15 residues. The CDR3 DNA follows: TGTGCCAGCAGTTCCTCCGGGACAGGGTCCTACGAGCAGTACTTC. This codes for CASSSSGTGSYEQYF.

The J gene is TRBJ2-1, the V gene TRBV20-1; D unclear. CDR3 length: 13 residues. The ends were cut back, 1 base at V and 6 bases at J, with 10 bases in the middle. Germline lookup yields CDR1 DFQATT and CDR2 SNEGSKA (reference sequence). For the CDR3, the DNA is TGCAGTGCTAGAGGTGGGTTCGTCAATGAGCAGTTCTTC. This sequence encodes CSARGGFVNEQFF.

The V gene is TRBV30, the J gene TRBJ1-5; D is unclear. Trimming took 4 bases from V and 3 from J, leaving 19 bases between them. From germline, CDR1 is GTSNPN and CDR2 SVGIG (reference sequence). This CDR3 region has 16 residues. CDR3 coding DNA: TGTGCCTGGAATCCGCCCCGGACCGCCCCCAATCAGCCCCAGCATTTT. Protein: CAWNPPRTAPNQPQHF. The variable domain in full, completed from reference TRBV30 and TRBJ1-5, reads SQTIHQWPATLVQPVGSPLSLECTVEGTSNPNLYWYRQAAGRGLQLLFYSVGIGQISSEVPQNLSASRPQDRQFILSSKKLLLSDSGFYLCAWNPPRTAPNQPQHFGDGTRLSIL.